Listed below are T cell receptor beta chains from one sample, sequenced in a study of PD-L1 blockade in urothelial cancer. Clones were read by immunoSEQ multiplex PCR, and TCRdb kept only the in-frame ones, dropping some. The data show roughly 63,000 clones, about four fifths seen once. The sequenced sample was PBMCs, obtained around atezolizumab (anti-PD-L1) treatment. Receptor source: a man aged 65 to 79 with urothelial cancer. Both conserved end residues are part of each CDR3. D genes are given only for firm matches. Rows may omit the clone size; those that give it use once, few, many or a size class.

d_call j_call clone_size v_call cdr3_nt cdr3_aa
- TRBJ2-5 - TRBV5-1 TGCGCCAGCAGCCCGGTCGGAGGGAGCCAAGAGACCCAGTACTTC CASSPVGGSQETQYF
TRBD1 TRBJ1-2 - TRBV6-1 TGTGCCAGCAGTGAATCATTACCAGGGGGTGGCTATGGCTACACCTTC CASSESLPGGGYGYTF
TRBD1 TRBJ1-2 - TRBV7-2 TGTGCCAGCAGCTGGGACAGCCCGCGAGGCTACACCTTC CASSWDSPRGYTF
TRBD1 TRBJ1-1 - TRBV6-5 TGTGCCAGCAGCAGGGGGCAGGAACACACTGAAGCTTTCTTT CASSRGQEHTEAFF
- TRBJ2-7 - TRBV5-5 TGTGCCAGCAGCCAGGGGCAGGTCCAAGAGCAGTACTTC CASSQGQVQEQYF
- TRBJ1-2 - TRBV2 TGTGCCAGCAGCGTACAGGGCGTCGGTAACGGCTACACCTTC CASSVQGVGNGYTF
TRBD2 TRBJ2-7 - TRBV11-2 TGTGCCAGCAGCCGACTAGCGGGGACCTACGGGCAGTACTTC CASSRLAGTYGQYF
- TRBJ2-1 - TRBV29-1 TGCAGCGTTTCGTTTAGCGGAAACCTTTACAATGAGCAGTTCTTC CSVSFSGNLYNEQFF
- TRBJ2-7 - TRBV11-2 TGTGCCAGCAGCTTAGATCGCGCGGCCTCCTACGAGCAGTACTTC CASSLDRAASYEQYF
- TRBJ1-5 - TRBV21-1 TGTGCCAGCAGCCTCTACCAAGGACAGGGCGAGGGATTTAGCAATCAGCCCCAGCATTTT CASSLYQGQGEGFSNQPQHF
TRBD1 TRBJ2-7 - TRBV4-2 TGTGCCAGCAGCCAAGATAAGACAGGGAGCGAGCAGTACTTC CASSQDKTGSEQYF
TRBD1 TRBJ1-5 once TRBV28 TGTGCCAGCAGGCCGGGACAGGGGTTTTATCAGCCCCAGCATTTT CASRPGQGFYQPQHF
- TRBJ2-1 - TRBV30 TGTGCCTGGAGTGCGAGCGGGTTCCACAATGAGCAGTTCTTC CAWSASGFHNEQFF
- TRBJ2-3 - TRBV5-1 TGCGCCAGCAGCTTGGCTCAGATTAGCACAGATACGCAGTATTTT CASSLAQISTDTQYF
TRBD2 TRBJ2-1 - TRBV6-6 TGTGCCAGCATAGGACTAGCCCCCTACAATGAGCAGTTCTTC CASIGLAPYNEQFF
TRBD2 TRBJ2-4 - TRBV5-1 TGCGCCAGCAGCTTGGGTAGCGGGAGCTCCCGCATTCAGTACTTC CASSLGSGSSRIQYF
- TRBJ2-7 once TRBV4-2 TGTGCCAGCCTCCTCCGGGGCTCCTACGAGCAGTACTTC CASLLRGSYEQYF
TRBD2 TRBJ2-7 - TRBV5-8 TGTGCCAGCAGCTCACGGCGCTTGGCGGGAGTGGGCGAGCAGTACTTC CASSSRRLAGVGEQYF
- TRBJ2-2 - TRBV19 TGTGCCAGTAGTATAGATCCCGGGGGGCAGGCCGGGGAGCTGTTTTTT CASSIDPGGQAGELFF
- TRBJ1-1 - TRBV2 TGTGCCAGCAGTGAACAGGGTTTGAGCACTGAAGCTTTCTTT CASSEQGLSTEAFF
- TRBJ1-5 - TRBV28 TGTGCCAGCAGAACCGGGGGTACTAATAGCAATCAGCCCCAGCATTTT CASRTGGTNSNQPQHF
- TRBJ1-1 - TRBV6-1 TGTGCCAGCAGTGATGGGGCAGGCGTCAACACTGAAGCTTTCTTT CASSDGAGVNTEAFF
- TRBJ2-7 - TRBV27 TGTGCCAGCAGTCAGGGGGGCGAGCAGTACTTC CASSQGGEQYF
- TRBJ1-1 - TRBV5-1 TGCGCCAGCAGCTTGGTCTTGGGCAGACAGAACACTGAAGCTTTCTTT CASSLVLGRQNTEAFF
TRBD2 TRBJ2-7 - TRBV28 TGTGCCAGCAGTTTAGCCCTGGGACTAGCGGACTCCTACGAGCAGTACTTC CASSLALGLADSYEQYF